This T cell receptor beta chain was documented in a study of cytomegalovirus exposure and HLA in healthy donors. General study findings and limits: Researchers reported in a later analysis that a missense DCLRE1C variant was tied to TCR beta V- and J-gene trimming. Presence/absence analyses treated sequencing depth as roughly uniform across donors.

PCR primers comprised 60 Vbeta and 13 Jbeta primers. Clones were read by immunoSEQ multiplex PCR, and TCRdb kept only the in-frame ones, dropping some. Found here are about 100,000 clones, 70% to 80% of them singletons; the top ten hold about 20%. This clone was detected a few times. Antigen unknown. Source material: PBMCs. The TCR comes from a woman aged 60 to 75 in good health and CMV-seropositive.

The CDR3: CASSLRSRANTEAFF. In DNA form, the CDR3 reads TGTGCCAGCAGCTTACGCTCCAGGGCGAACACTGAAGCTTTCTTT. V gene TRBV11-1 combines with J gene TRBJ1-1, with D maybe TRBD1 (5 bases). Per the germline V gene, CDR1 is SGHAT and CDR2 is FQDESV (reference sequence). Between the trimmed V and J ends, which lost 2 bases and 1 base, there was a span of 11 bases. The CDR3 covers 15 residues. The full variable domain, rest sourced from reference TRBV11-1 and TRBJ1-1, is EAEVAQSPRYKITEKSQAVAFWCDPISGHATLYWYRQILGQGPELLVQFQDESVVDDSQLPKDRFSAERLKGVDSTLKIQPAELGDSAMYLCASSLRSRANTEAFFGQGTRLTVV.